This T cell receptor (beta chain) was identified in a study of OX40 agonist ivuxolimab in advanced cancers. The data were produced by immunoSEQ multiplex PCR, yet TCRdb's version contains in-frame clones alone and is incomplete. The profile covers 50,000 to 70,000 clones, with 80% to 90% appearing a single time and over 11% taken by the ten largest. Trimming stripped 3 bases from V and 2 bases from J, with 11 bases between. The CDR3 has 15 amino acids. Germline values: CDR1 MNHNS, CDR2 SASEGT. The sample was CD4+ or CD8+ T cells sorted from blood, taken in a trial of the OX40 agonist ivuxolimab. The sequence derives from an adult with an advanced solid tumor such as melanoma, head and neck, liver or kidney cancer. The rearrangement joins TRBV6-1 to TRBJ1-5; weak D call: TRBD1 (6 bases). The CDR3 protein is CASSEGALGNQPQHF. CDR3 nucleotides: TGTGCCAGCAGTGAGGGGGCGTTGGGCAATCAGCCCCAGCATTTT.